A selection of T cell receptor beta chains follows, all from one sample in a study of T cell repertoires and Cas9 in healthy adults. TCRdb's table, derived via immunoSEQ multiplex PCR, lists solely in-frame clones and lacks some. The sample lists about 15,000 clones; roughly 89% were seen once. Input material: Tregs (CD4+, CD25+, CD127-, CD137-, CD154-) from PBMCs; culture status not recorded. Receptor source: a human donor in good health. Both conserved end residues are part of each CDR3. The order of the fields is D gene, V gene, J gene, clone size, CDR3 protein, CDR3 DNA. A D gene is named only where the DNA matches it firmly. Not every row has a clone size; where given, it reads once, few, many or a size class.

d_gene: NA; v_gene: TRBV11-2; j_gene: TRBJ1-1; abundance: NA; CDR3aa: CASSRSQGYTEAFF; CDR3nt: TGTGCCAGCAGCCGATCCCAGGGCTACACTGAAGCTTTCTTT
d_gene: NA; v_gene: TRBV6-6; j_gene: TRBJ2-2; abundance: NA; CDR3aa: CASSYRSGELFF; CDR3nt: TGTGCCAGCAGTTACCGGAGCGGGGAGCTGTTTTTT
d_gene: TRBD1; v_gene: TRBV7-9; j_gene: TRBJ2-5; abundance: NA; CDR3aa: CASSPGQGVFETQYF; CDR3nt: TGTGCCAGCAGCCCGGGACAGGGGGTTTTCGAGACCCAGTACTTC
d_gene: NA; v_gene: TRBV2; j_gene: TRBJ2-5; abundance: NA; CDR3aa: CASSEGQGRGSQTQYF; CDR3nt: TGTGCCAGCAGTGAAGGACAGGGGCGGGGGAGCCAGACCCAGTACTTC
d_gene: TRBD1; v_gene: TRBV11-2; j_gene: TRBJ1-1; abundance: NA; CDR3aa: CASSFQGQGNTEAFF; CDR3nt: TGTGCCAGCAGCTTTCAAGGACAGGGGAACACTGAAGCTTTCTTT
d_gene: TRBD1; v_gene: TRBV5-1; j_gene: TRBJ2-7; abundance: NA; CDR3aa: CASRFGTGGYYEQYF; CDR3nt: TGCGCCAGCAGGTTTGGGACAGGGGGCTACTACGAGCAGTACTTC
d_gene: NA; v_gene: TRBV14; j_gene: TRBJ2-3; abundance: few; CDR3aa: CASSRSGTDTQYF; CDR3nt: TGTGCCAGCAGCCGTAGTGGCACAGATACGCAGTATTTT
d_gene: TRBD1; v_gene: TRBV4-1; j_gene: TRBJ1-3; abundance: few; CDR3aa: CASGPGTGFGNTIYF; CDR3nt: TGCGCCAGCGGTCCCGGGACAGGGTTTGGAAACACCATATATTTT
d_gene: NA; v_gene: TRBV6-5; j_gene: TRBJ2-7; abundance: NA; CDR3aa: CASSNSYEQYF; CDR3nt: TGTGCCAGCAGTAACTCCTACGAGCAGTACTTC
d_gene: NA; v_gene: TRBV18; j_gene: TRBJ1-1; abundance: NA; CDR3aa: CASSPRQENTEAFF; CDR3nt: TGTGCCAGCTCACCACGACAGGAGAACACTGAAGCTTTCTTT
d_gene: NA; v_gene: TRBV5-5; j_gene: TRBJ2-6; abundance: NA; CDR3aa: CASSFFPGDGANVLTF; CDR3nt: TGTGCCAGCAGCTTTTTTCCCGGGGATGGGGCCAACGTCCTGACTTTC
d_gene: NA; v_gene: TRBV6-1; j_gene: TRBJ1-2; abundance: NA; CDR3aa: CASSEGVSTYYGYTF; CDR3nt: TGTGCCAGCAGTGAAGGGGTCAGTACTTACTATGGCTACACCTTC
d_gene: TRBD1; v_gene: TRBV19; j_gene: TRBJ2-7; abundance: NA; CDR3aa: CASSIRQGVSYEQYF; CDR3nt: TGTGCCAGTAGTATCAGACAGGGGGTCTCCTACGAGCAGTACTTC
d_gene: NA; v_gene: TRBV2; j_gene: TRBJ2-3; abundance: NA; CDR3aa: CASRRGQNTDTQYF; CDR3nt: TGTGCCAGCAGACGGGGACAAAACACAGATACGCAGTATTTT
d_gene: NA; v_gene: TRBV7-2; j_gene: TRBJ1-6; abundance: NA; CDR3aa: CASSLGGGTNSPLHF; CDR3nt: TGTGCCAGCAGCTTAGGAGGGGGGACTAATTCACCCCTCCACTTT
d_gene: NA; v_gene: TRBV10-3; j_gene: TRBJ1-6; abundance: once; CDR3aa: CAISGATSSYNSPLHF; CDR3nt: TGTGCCATCAGTGGGGCGACTAGCTCCTATAATTCACCCCTCCACTTT
d_gene: NA; v_gene: TRBV29-1; j_gene: TRBJ1-1; abundance: NA; CDR3aa: CSVRSVEAFF; CDR3nt: TGCAGCGTCCGGAGCGTAGAAGCTTTCTTT
d_gene: NA; v_gene: TRBV11-2; j_gene: TRBJ2-2; abundance: NA; CDR3aa: CASSFQGTGELFF; CDR3nt: TGTGCCAGCAGCTTCCAGGGGACCGGGGAGCTGTTTTTT
d_gene: NA; v_gene: TRBV30; j_gene: TRBJ2-3; abundance: NA; CDR3aa: CAWSVRFRTDTQYF; CDR3nt: TGTGCCTGGAGTGTACGGTTCCGCACAGATACGCAGTATTTT
d_gene: NA; v_gene: TRBV5-4; j_gene: TRBJ2-7; abundance: medium-sized; CDR3aa: CASSQEKGRREQYF; CDR3nt: TGTGCCAGCAGCCAAGAAAAAGGACGGAGAGAGCAGTACTTC
d_gene: TRBD1; v_gene: TRBV5-1; j_gene: TRBJ1-2; abundance: NA; CDR3aa: CASSPWTGTYGYTF; CDR3nt: TGCGCCAGCAGCCCCTGGACAGGTACCTATGGCTACACCTTC
d_gene: NA; v_gene: TRBV19; j_gene: TRBJ2-3; abundance: NA; CDR3aa: CASSSLRGPSTDTQYF; CDR3nt: TGTGCCAGTAGTTCATTACGGGGCCCTAGCACAGATACGCAGTATTTT
d_gene: NA; v_gene: TRBV6-5; j_gene: TRBJ2-3; abundance: NA; CDR3aa: CASSYRESTDTQYF; CDR3nt: TGTGCCAGCAGTTATAGGGAAAGCACAGATACGCAGTATTTT
d_gene: NA; v_gene: TRBV5-6; j_gene: TRBJ1-2; abundance: NA; CDR3aa: CASSPSGSIGGYTF; CDR3nt: TGTGCCAGCAGCCCCTCAGGGAGCATAGGTGGCTACACCTTC
d_gene: NA; v_gene: TRBV7-9; j_gene: TRBJ2-1; abundance: once; CDR3aa: CASSRPLNNNEQFF; CDR3nt: TGTGCCAGCAGCCGACCACTTAATAACAATGAGCAGTTCTTC
d_gene: TRBD1; v_gene: TRBV10-2; j_gene: TRBJ1-6; abundance: few; CDR3aa: CASSAGTANSPHHF; CDR3nt: TGCGCCAGCAGCGCCGGGACAGCAAATTCACCCCACCACTTT
d_gene: NA; v_gene: TRBV19; j_gene: TRBJ2-5; abundance: NA; CDR3aa: CASSIGSQETQYF; CDR3nt: TGTGCCAGTAGTATAGGGAGCCAAGAGACCCAGTACTTC